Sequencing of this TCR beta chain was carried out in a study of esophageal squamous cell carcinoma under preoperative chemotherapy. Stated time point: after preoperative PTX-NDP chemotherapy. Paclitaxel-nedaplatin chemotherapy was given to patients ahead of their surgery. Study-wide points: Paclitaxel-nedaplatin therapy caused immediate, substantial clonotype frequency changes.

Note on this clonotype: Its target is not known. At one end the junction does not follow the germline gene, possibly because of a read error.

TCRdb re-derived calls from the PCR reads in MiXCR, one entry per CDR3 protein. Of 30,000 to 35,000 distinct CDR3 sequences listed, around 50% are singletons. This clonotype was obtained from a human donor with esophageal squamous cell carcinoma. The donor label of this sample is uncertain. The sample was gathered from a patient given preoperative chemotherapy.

The CDR3 protein is CASSLGRAGGRDKEIQYF. The DNA for the CDR3 is TGTGCCAGCAGCTTAGGGCGAGCGGGGGGCCGTGACAAAGAGATCCAGTACTTC. This chain uses TRBV7-2 with TRBJ2-5; 9 bases are a match to TRBD2. The germline CDR1 and CDR2 sequences are SGHTA and FQGNSA. The CDR3 contains 18 residues.